This T cell receptor beta chain was documented in a study of CD8+ T cells in alopecia areata. This clone has just a few counts. RNA was extracted and reverse transcribed into cDNA as the sequencing template. Clones were sequenced by immunoSEQ multiplex PCR, and TCRdb holds only the in-frame ones, with some missing. The sample includes about 100,000 clones, 80% to 85% of them seen just once. Treatment meaning: oral pan-JAK inhibitor, 5-10 mg twice daily. The sequenced sample was CD8+ T cells sorted from blood, obtained at week 24, from a patient treated with tofacitinib. The source of this sequence is a human donor with alopecia areata.

The CDR3 region is CASSSTGTAVYEQYF. The CDR3 DNA is TGCGCCAGCAGTTCGACCGGGACAGCAGTCTACGAGCAGTACTTC. The chain is built from TRBV5-1 and TRBJ2-7; 7 bases map to TRBD1. Germline V lookup: CDR1 SGHRS, CDR2 YFSETQ. CDR3 length: 15 residues. With V trimmed by 5 bases and J by 3 bases, 11 bases remained unmatched.